Following are 27 T cell receptor beta chains from one sample sequenced in a study of T cell repertoires in ileal Crohn's disease. TCRdb's table, derived via immunoSEQ multiplex PCR, lists solely in-frame clones and lacks some. The data show about 15,000 clones, 60% seen once. Material for sequencing was ileal tissue. These receptors originate from an adult with Crohn's disease.

V usage is TRBV6-1 and J usage is TRBJ1-5; D is ambiguous. This CDR3 is 16 amino acids long. V lost 4 bases and J 0 bases, leaving 13 bases between the germline ends. CDR1 and CDR2 (germline): MNHNS, SASEGT. CDR3 amino acids: CASSGGAPNSNQPQHF. CDR3 bases: TGTGCCAGCAGTGGGGGAGCCCCGAATAGCAATCAGCCCCAGCATTTT.

J is TRBJ2-1 and V is TRBV4-1; 8 bases match TRBD2. The CDR3 is 16 amino acids. CDR1 is MGHRA and CDR2 is YSYEKL in the germline V gene. The J segment lost 8 bases and the V segment lost 7 bases, leaving 16 bases of the junction unmatched. CDR3 region: CASTPRIGTRSDEQFF. For the CDR3, the DNA is TGCGCCAGCACCCCCCGGATCGGGACTAGGTCCGATGAGCAGTTCTTC.

This clone was observed a few times. The V call is TRBV2, the J call TRBJ2-3; D is perhaps TRBD1 (7 bases). Germline-derived CDR1 and CDR2 are SNHLY and FYNNEI. V lost 4 bases to trimming and J lost 4 bases, with 18 bases between them. CDR3 length: 16 amino acids. DNA for the CDR3: TGTGCCAGCAGTGTGGGGAGCCCCAGGGGGGCAGATACGCAGTATTTT. Translation gives CASSVGSPRGADTQYF.

This clone was detected a few times. J is TRBJ1-2 and V is TRBV27; perhaps TRBD1 as D (5 bases). The CDR3 is 16 residues long. V was trimmed by 3 bases and J by 0 bases, leaving 14 bases between them. Germline V gene sequence: CDR1 MNHEY, CDR2 SMNVEV (reference sequence). The CDR3 nucleotides are TGTGCCAGCAGTTTTGGGGGGGGAGTGACTAACTATGGCTACACCTTC. Translation gives CASSFGGGVTNYGYTF.

This clone is medium-sized (0.01 to 0.1%). The chain couples TRBV7-2 to TRBJ1-2; 7 bases fit TRBD1. The CDR3 loop spans 13 amino acids. Trimming removed 6 bases from V and 7 bases from J; junction bases left unmatched: 8. Germline lookup yields CDR1 SGHTA and CDR2 FQGNSA. CDR3: CASRPGTEGGYTF. CDR3 coding DNA: TGTGCCAGCAGGCCCGGGACAGAGGGTGGCTACACCTTC.

V usage is TRBV19 and J usage is TRBJ2-7, with 14 nucleotides matching TRBD2. The CDR3 is made up of 14 amino acids. Germline V gene lookup returns CDR1 LNHDA and CDR2 SQIVND (reference sequence). V lost 7 bases to trimming and J lost 9 bases; unmatched junction nucleotides: 8. The chain's CDR3 is CASNQGTSGRVQYF. For the CDR3, the DNA is TGTGCCAGTAACCAAGGGACTAGCGGGAGAGTGCAGTACTTC.

The gene calls are TRBV19 and TRBJ1-1, with no clear D. The CDR3 has 14 amino acids. V gave up 10 bases and J gave up 1 base, with 16 bases separating them. Germline V gene lookup returns CDR1 LNHDA and CDR2 SQIVND (reference sequence). The CDR3 coding sequence is TGTGCCACCGTGAATCGGGAGACGAACACTGAAGCTTTCTTT. It is translated as CATVNRETNTEAFF. Combining the CDR3 with reference TRBV19 and TRBJ1-1 gives the whole variable domain DGGITQSPKYLFRKEGQNVTLSCEQNLNHDAMYWYRQDPGQGLRLIYYSQIVNDFQKGDIAEGYSVSREKKESFPLTVTSAQKNPTAFYLCATVNRETNTEAFFGQGTRLTVV.

The CDR3 DNA is TGTGCCAGCAGCTTGGCCGAGCGGGTAAGAGAGACCCAGTACTTC. This translates into CASSLAERVRETQYF. The rearrangement uses TRBV5-4 and TRBJ2-5; TRBD2 is a possible D gene (6 bases). Germline V gene lookup returns CDR1 SGHNT and CDR2 YYREEE (reference sequence). V lost 0 bases, J lost 4 bases, and 13 bases lay in between. The CDR3 is made up of 15 amino acids.

This chain uses TRBV19 with TRBJ1-5; 7 bases line up with TRBD1. Trimming at V came to 4 bases and at J to 4 bases, leaving 7 bases not matched to a gene. The CDR3 is made up of 15 amino acids. CDR1 and CDR2 (germline): LNHDA, SQIVND (reference sequence). In DNA, the CDR3 is TGTGCCAGTAGTAAGTTGGCAGGGGGGAATCAGCCCCAGCATTTT. Translation: CASSKLAGGNQPQHF.

V gene TRBV6-5 combines with J gene TRBJ1-5; D might be TRBD1 (6 bases). Germline assignment: CDR1 MNHEY and CDR2 SVGAGI. V gave up 5 bases and J gave up 6 bases, with 17 bases separating them. The CDR3 has 15 residues. The CDR3 DNA sequence: TGTGCCAGCAGTGTCCTAGGGGACACCGGTCAGCCCCAGCATTTT. It specifies CASSVLGDTGQPQHF.

This clone was observed a few times. The rearrangement joins TRBV20-1 to TRBJ2-1, with D maybe TRBD2 (5 bases). Germline values: CDR1 DFQATT, CDR2 SNEGSKA (reference sequence). This CDR3 has 11 residues. Trimming pared 2 bases from V and 9 bases from J, leaving 8 bases between. For the CDR3, the DNA is TGCAGTGCTAGATCCGGGGTTGAGCAGTTCTTC. Protein product: CSARSGVEQFF.

The chain joins TRBV4-1 to TRBJ2-7; D possibly corresponds to TRBD2 (5 bases). The CDR3 extends over 13 amino acids. Germline V lookup: CDR1 MGHRA, CDR2 YSYEKL. V was pared by 6 bases and J by 2 bases, with 11 bases between. The DNA for the CDR3 is TGCGCCAGCAGTCAGAGGGATACCTACGAGCAGTACTTC. Protein: CASSQRDTYEQYF.

The V gene is TRBV4-3, the J gene TRBJ1-4; 7 nucleotides align to TRBD1. The CDR3 covers 16 residues. Germline loops: CDR1 LGHNA, CDR2 YSLEER. J lost 5 bases, V lost 0 bases, and 6 bases had no gene match. In DNA form, the CDR3 reads TGCGCCAGCAGCCAAGATAGAGGCAGGGGGAATGAAAAACTGTTTTTT. This sequence encodes CASSQDRGRGNEKLFF.

This clone was found once. The junction differs from germline at one of its ends, possibly a read error. The V and J genes are TRBV11-1 and TRBJ2-5; possibly TRBD2 for D (6 bases). Germline V lookup: CDR1 SGHAT, CDR2 FQDESV (reference sequence). The CDR3 has 15 amino acids. Written as DNA, the CDR3 is TGTGCCAGCAGTTTAGGACTACCTCCTCTTGGGACCCAGTACTTC. The encoded protein is CASSLGLPPLGTQYF.

Sample share makes this clone medium-sized (0.01 to 0.1%). J is TRBJ2-2 and V is TRBV11-3; D unresolved. Trimming took 5 bases from V and 4 from J, leaving 5 bases between them. Germline V CDR1 and CDR2: SGHNT, YENEEA. This CDR3 comprises 12 residues. The CDR3 here is CASSRSTGELFF. The CDR3 region has the DNA TGTGCCAGCAGCCGGAGCACCGGGGAGCTGTTTTTT.

The V call is TRBV2, the J call TRBJ1-5, with unresolved D. The CDR3 sequence is 12 residues long. The V end lost 6 bases, the J end lost 6 bases, and 9 bases lay between the germline ends. Germline CDR1 is SNHLY and CDR2 is FYNNEI. For the CDR3, the DNA is TGTGCCAGCAGCCCGACAAGTCAGCCCCAGCATTTT. It encodes CASSPTSQPQHF.

Worth noting for this clone: Other DNA sequences in this sample translate to the same CDR3. This chain joins TRBV5-1 and TRBJ2-3; 7 bases agree with TRBD1. The CDR3 has 15 amino acids. J was trimmed by 2 bases and V by 4 bases; bases with no gene match: 7. Germline V lookup: CDR1 SGHRS, CDR2 YFSETQ. CDR3 DNA sequence: TGCGCCAGCAGCCTAGGGGGCGAACCCACAGATACGCAGTATTTT. Translating it yields CASSLGGEPTDTQYF.

CDR3 nucleotide sequence: TGTGCCAGCAACGAACGGACGGACGGGAGGAAGACCCAGTACTTC. Translated, it gives CASNERTDGRKTQYF. The chain employs TRBV28 and TRBJ2-5, with TRBD2 identical over 7 bases. The germline CDR1 and CDR2 sequences are MDHEN and SYDVKM. This CDR3 contains 15 residues. Trimming at V came to 7 bases and at J to 6 bases, leaving 14 bases not matched to a gene.

Here the CDR3 DNA reads TGTGCCAGCAGCCCACAGACTAGCGGATACAATGAGCAGTTCTTC. It is translated as CASSPQTSGYNEQFF. The genes are TRBV5-4 and TRBJ2-1; 9 nucleotides agree with TRBD2. The CDR3 is made up of 15 amino acids. In germline, CDR1 is SGHNT, CDR2 YYREEE (reference sequence). Trimming removed 4 bases from V and 4 bases from J; junction bases left unmatched: 6.

The CDR3 coding sequence is TGCGCCAGCAGCCCGGGCGGACAGGGGGCGTGGAACTATGGCTACACCTTC. Translated: CASSPGGQGAWNYGYTF. The rearrangement joins TRBV5-1 to TRBJ1-2; the match to TRBD1 covers 11 bases. The J segment lost 2 bases and the V segment lost 4 bases, leaving 10 bases of the junction unmatched. Germline values: CDR1 SGHRS, CDR2 YFSETQ. There are 17 residues in the CDR3.

This chain joins TRBV5-1 and TRBJ2-3; the match to TRBD1 covers 8 bases. The germline CDR1 and CDR2 sequences are SGHRS and YFSETQ. V lost 4 bases to trimming and J lost 3 bases; unmatched junction nucleotides: 10. The CDR3 covers 16 residues. The CDR3 reads CASSKTRQGATDTQYF. CDR3 coding DNA: TGCGCCAGCAGCAAGACCCGGCAGGGGGCAACAGATACGCAGTATTTT.

This clone was found once. The chain couples TRBV2 to TRBJ2-2; 8 bases map to TRBD1. Trimming cost V 6 bases and J 4 bases; bases outside gene matches: 7. CDR1 and CDR2 from the germline V gene are SNHLY and FYNNEI. The CDR3 loop spans 15 amino acids. The CDR3: CASRGQGARTGELFF. For the CDR3, the DNA is TGTGCCAGCAGAGGGCAGGGGGCACGCACCGGGGAGCTGTTTTTT.

This clone was counted only a few times. V and J are TRBV6-1 and TRBJ2-5, with no clear D. Near its end, the DNA agrees better with TRBJ2-7, so the J call may be wrong. Germline V gene data show CDR1 as MNHNS and CDR2 as SASEGT. CDR3 length: 12 residues. The CDR3 DNA is TGTGCCAGCAGTGACTGGAACTACGAGCAGTACTTC. This gives the protein CASSDWNYEQYF.

The chain has TRBV12-5 and TRBJ1-1, with 7 bases lining up with TRBD1. CDR1 LGHNT and CDR2 FRNRAP come from the germline V gene. The CDR3 length is 13 residues. The V and J ends lost 7 bases and 0 bases, in that order; junction bases with no gene match: 2. DNA for the CDR3: TGTGCTAGTGCTGACAGGGTGAACACTGAAGCTTTCTTT. It encodes CASADRVNTEAFF. Full variable domain (missing parts from reference TRBV12-5 and TRBJ1-1): DARVTQTPRHKVTEMGQEVTMRCQPILGHNTVFWYRQTMMQGLELLAYFRNRAPLDDSGMPKDRFSAEMPDATLATLKIQPSEPRDSAVYFCASADRVNTEAFFGQGTRLTVV.

The chain couples TRBV30 to TRBJ2-5; 8 positions match TRBD2. This CDR3 comprises 13 residues. Per germline, CDR1 GTSNPN and CDR2 SVGIG (reference sequence). With V trimmed by 3 bases and J by 5 bases, 5 bases remained unmatched. CDR3 amino acids: CAWSRRLAETQYF. The CDR3 bases are TGTGCCTGGAGCCGCAGACTAGCGGAGACCCAGTACTTC. The variable domain in full, completed from reference TRBV30 and TRBJ2-5, reads SQTIHQWPATLVQPVGSPLSLECTVEGTSNPNLYWYRQAAGRGLQLLFYSVGIGQISSEVPQNLSASRPQDRQFILSSKKLLLSDSGFYLCAWSRRLAETQYFGPGTRLLVL.

The chain is built from TRBV6-6 and TRBJ2-2; 10 bases align to TRBD2. The trim removed 4 bases at V and 2 bases at J, leaving 4 bases unmatched. The germline V gene has CDR1 MNHNY and CDR2 SVGAGI (reference sequence). The CDR3 runs 16 residues. CDR3 amino acids: CASSWASGRNTGELFF. Here the CDR3 DNA reads TGTGCCAGCAGTTGGGCTAGCGGGAGAAACACCGGGGAGCTGTTTTTT.

This clone was observed a handful of times. One end of the junction varies from germline; a read error may be responsible. The chain is built from TRBV7-7 and TRBJ2-1, with TRBD2 matching 11 bases. The CDR3 runs 15 residues. Germline loops: CDR1 SSHAT, CDR2 FNYEAQ (reference sequence). The CDR3 nucleotides are TGTGCTAGCAGCTCGGGACTAGCGGAATACAATGAGCAGTTCTTC. Translation gives CASSSGLAEYNEQFF.